The T cell receptor (beta chain) under discussion was sequenced for a study of PD-1 blockade in classical Hodgkin lymphoma. Whole-study results and caveats: Repertoire difference causes, possibly disease activity or prior therapy, remain undefined. Diminished baseline TCR diversity has been reported in newly diagnosed patients relative to healthy donors.

Time point of the sample: newly diagnosed, previously untreated cHL patient sample. Thawed PBMCs yielded CD4+ T cells through magnetic negative selection. Comparator PBMCs were from newly diagnosed, untreated classical Hodgkin lymphoma. Turning to this clone: Its antigen is undetermined.

Trimming removed 8 bases from V and 0 bases from J, with 29 bases in between. The germline V gene encodes CDR1 LNHDA and CDR2 SQIVND (reference sequence). The CDR3 length is 20 residues. The repertoire was sequenced with immunoSEQ multiplex PCR; TCRdb's copy has only in-frame clones and lacks some. The data contain about 30,000 clones, 88% of them seen just once; the ten biggest clones take up about 1.2%. The sequencing sample was made of CD4+ T cells from blood. This sequence originates from a human donor with classical Hodgkin lymphoma. V usage is TRBV19 and J usage is TRBJ2-1, with D perhaps TRBD1 or TRBD2 (5 bases each). This chain's CDR3 is CASRSRDPRGRPASYNEQFF. The CDR3 DNA follows: TGTGCCAGTCGCTCCAGGGACCCTCGTGGGCGACCCGCCTCCTACAATGAGCAGTTCTTC.